Shown below are 20 T cell receptor beta chains from a single sample sequenced in a study of blood T cell repertoires in COVID-19. TCRdb's table, derived via immunoSEQ multiplex PCR, lists solely in-frame clones and lacks some. Found here are some 150,000 clones, 70% to 90% of them singletons; the top ten hold 6.5% to 9.5%. Sequenced material: peripheral blood. The receptors shown here come from a woman aged 55-70 years with COVID-19, enrolled during active disease.

This clone was detected once. CDR3 amino acids: CASSLGGIQETQYF. The CDR3 nucleotides read TGCGCCAGCAGCTTGGGAGGGATCCAAGAGACCCAGTACTTC. The chain carries TRBV5-1 and TRBJ2-5; perhaps TRBD2 as D (5 bases). Trimming took off 0 bases at V and 1 base at J, with 7 bases between the two ends. The CDR3 spans 14 residues. The germline CDR1 and CDR2 sequences are SGHRS and YFSETQ.

The CDR3 nucleotides read TGTGCCAGCAGAGCGGGGGACAGACTCTCTGGAAACACCATATATTTT. Protein: CASRAGDRLSGNTIYF. The V gene is TRBV9, the J gene TRBJ1-3, with 7 bases aligning to TRBD1. The CDR3 loop spans 16 amino acids. Germline V gene lookup returns CDR1 SGDLS and CDR2 YYNGEE. J gave up 0 bases and V 5 bases, and 8 bases lay outside the gene matches.

This sequence joins TRBV5-8 and TRBJ2-5, with 8 positions matching TRBD1. Germline assignment: CDR1 SGHTS and CDR2 YDEGEE. V shed 0 bases and J 4 bases; nucleotides not matched to a gene: 5. The length of the CDR3 is 15 residues. CDR3 residues: CASSLGTQGGETQYF. As DNA, the CDR3 is TGTGCCAGCAGCTTGGGAACACAGGGGGGAGAGACCCAGTACTTC.

This clone was recorded only once. This chain uses TRBV5-1 with TRBJ2-7; tentatively, D is TRBD2 (6 bases). The CDR3 contains 17 residues. Per germline, CDR1 SGHRS and CDR2 YFSETQ. Trimming shortened V by 2 bases and J by 3 bases, and 21 bases separated the two germline ends. CDR3 DNA sequence: TGCGCCAGCAGCTTCACGCCTCCCGGGAGAAGGGACTACGAGCAGTACTTC. Amino acids: CASSFTPPGRRDYEQYF.

The chain has TRBV6-5 and TRBJ1-4; 9 bases align to TRBD1. Germline CDR1 MNHEY, CDR2 SVGAGI. With V trimmed by 5 bases and J by 10 bases, 8 bases remained unmatched. This CDR3 comprises 14 residues. CDR3 DNA: TGTGCCAGCAGTCCGGGACAGGGAATCGGAAAACTGTTTTTT. Translated: CASSPGQGIGKLFF.

The chain combines TRBV15 with TRBJ1-3; the D gene is possibly TRBD1 (5 bases). Trimming removed 5 bases from V and 0 bases from J, with 11 bases in between. In germline, CDR1 is LNHNV, CDR2 YYDKDF (reference sequence). The CDR3 is 15 residues long. CDR3 DNA sequence: TGTGCCACCAGCGTCGGACATACCTCTGGAAACACCATATATTTT. Translation gives CATSVGHTSGNTIYF.

The rearrangement uses TRBV29-1 and TRBJ2-5; TRBD2 matches at 8 bases. Per the germline V gene, CDR1 is SQVTM and CDR2 is ANQGSEA. V trimming: 6 bases; J trimming: 4 bases; junction bases outside the gene matches: 7. There are 13 residues in the CDR3. The chain's CDR3 is CSVRGGNRETQYF. In DNA, the CDR3 is TGCAGCGTCCGGGGGGGCAACCGAGAGACCCAGTACTTC.

The genes are TRBV6-2 or TRBV6-3 and TRBJ1-1; D is unclear. V lost 1 base, J lost 0 bases, and 18 bases lay in between. Germline V gene data show CDR1 as MNHEY and CDR2 as SVGEGT. The CDR3 consists of 18 residues. The DNA for the CDR3 is TGTGCCAGCAGTTACTTGTGGGCCGGAGGCTTGATGAACACTGAAGCTTTCTTT. It yields the protein CASSYLWAGGLMNTEAFF.

The chain employs TRBV28 and TRBJ2-1, with D tentatively TRBD1 (6 bases). Germline V gene sequence: CDR1 MDHEN, CDR2 SYDVKM. V was trimmed by 4 bases and J by 3 bases, leaving 22 bases between them. The CDR3 sequence is 18 residues long. CDR3 loop: CASSSPYRVPSFYNEQFF. CDR3 in DNA: TGTGCCAGCAGTTCCCCTTACAGGGTCCCGAGTTTCTACAATGAGCAGTTCTTC.

The J gene is TRBJ2-4, the V gene TRBV5-5; 8 bases fit TRBD1. The CDR3 totals 17 residues. The J segment lost 6 bases and the V segment lost 1 base, leaving 12 bases of the junction unmatched. Germline CDR1 is SGHKS and CDR2 is YYEKEE (reference sequence). CDR3 protein: CASSLSSPRQGLNIQYF. The CDR3 DNA reads TGTGCCAGCAGCTTGAGTTCGCCAAGACAGGGGCTAAACATTCAGTACTTC.

The chain links TRBV27 to TRBJ2-3; unclear D gene. The CDR3 contains 15 residues. Per the germline V gene, CDR1 is MNHEY and CDR2 is SMNVEV (reference sequence). Trimming cost V 1 base and J 3 bases, with 11 bases left between them. In DNA, the CDR3 is TGTGCCAGCAGTTTATATCCTGAGAGGACAGATACGCAGTATTTT. Protein sequence: CASSLYPERTDTQYF.

V usage is TRBV5-1 and J usage is TRBJ1-1; tentative D call: TRBD1 (6 bases). Germline lookup yields CDR1 SGHRS and CDR2 YFSETQ. V was pared by 0 bases and J by 4 bases, with 13 bases between. The CDR3 totals 15 residues. The CDR3 protein is CASSLAPGDGTEAFF. CDR3 DNA: TGCGCCAGCAGCTTGGCCCCAGGGGACGGCACTGAAGCTTTCTTT.

This clone was seen once. The chain couples TRBV7-3 to TRBJ1-1; 11 nucleotides agree with TRBD1. Per germline, CDR1 SGHTA and CDR2 FQGTGA. V lost 5 bases, J lost 6 bases, and 5 bases stayed unmatched. The CDR3 loop spans 14 amino acids. The CDR3 coding sequence is TGTGCCAGCAGCAAGGACAGGGGGCTCTCTGAAGCTTTCTTT. Residues: CASSKDRGLSEAFF.

J is TRBJ1-1 and V is TRBV6-1; 7 positions agree with TRBD1. This CDR3 is 14 amino acids long. CDR1 is MNHNS and CDR2 is SASEGT in the germline V gene. Trimming cost V 6 bases and J 5 bases; bases outside gene matches: 9. DNA for the CDR3: TGTGCCAGCAGCGCTGGGGACAGCCTAACTGAAGCTTTCTTT. Amino acids: CASSAGDSLTEAFF.

The rearrangement joins TRBV7-8 to TRBJ2-7; 9 bases fit TRBD2. The V segment lost 1 base and the J segment 1 base; nucleotides outside the gene matches: 5. Per the germline V gene, CDR1 is SGHVS and CDR2 is FQNEAQ. The CDR3 has 16 residues. The CDR3 coding sequence is TGTGCCAGCAGCTTAGAGTCTAGCGGGGCTTCCTACGAGCAGTACTTC. It is translated as CASSLESSGASYEQYF.

The chain carries TRBV18 and TRBJ2-6; D perhaps matches TRBD2 (6 bases). From germline, CDR1 is KGHSH and CDR2 LQKENI. The CDR3 loop spans 17 amino acids. V shed 3 bases and J shed 0 bases, with 12 bases lying between them. The CDR3 is CASSPGRRDSGANVLTF. Written as DNA, the CDR3 is TGTGCCAGCTCACCCGGGAGAAGGGACTCTGGGGCCAACGTCCTGACTTTC.

This clone was picked up one time. The CDR3 reads CAISRTGGEEKLFF. The DNA of the CDR3 is TGTGCCATCAGTAGGACAGGGGGCGAGGAAAAACTGTTTTTT. This sequence joins TRBV10-3 and TRBJ1-4; TRBD1 agrees at 11 bases. V lost 5 bases, J lost 8 bases, and 4 bases stayed unmatched. Germline CDR1 reads ENHRY; CDR2 reads SYGVKD. The CDR3 extends over 14 amino acids.

To note about this clone: Distinct nucleotide sequences in the sample also encode this CDR3. The chain joins TRBV11-3 to TRBJ2-1; D not resolved. The CDR3 spans 14 residues. Trimming pared 1 base from V and 7 bases from J, leaving 11 bases between. The V gene's germline CDR1 is SGHNT and CDR2 YENEEA. The DNA for the CDR3 is TGTGCCAGCAGCTTAGGTGGGCAGGCGAATGAGCAGTTCTTC. Translating it yields CASSLGGQANEQFF.

This clone came up once. This chain uses TRBV5-1 with TRBJ1-1; 7 nucleotides agree with TRBD1. This CDR3 is 15 amino acids long. CDR1 and CDR2 (germline): SGHRS, YFSETQ. The J segment lost 4 bases and the V segment lost 5 bases, leaving 11 bases of the junction unmatched. CDR3 bases: TGCGCCAGCAGTCCCGGGACAGAAGTGAGCACTGAAGCTTTCTTT. Encoded protein: CASSPGTEVSTEAFF.

The V call is TRBV24-1, the J call TRBJ1-2; 8 bases fit TRBD1. V lost 3 bases and J lost 0; bases outside the gene matches: 2. This CDR3 is 15 amino acids long. Germline CDR1 reads KGHDR; CDR2 reads SFDVKD. DNA for the CDR3: TGTGCCACCAGTGATGCGGGACAGGCTAACTATGGCTACACCTTC. Translated, it gives CATSDAGQANYGYTF.